A selection of T cell receptor beta chains follows, all from one sample in a study of vaccination and CD4 T cells after COVID-19. Antigen specificity for these receptors is unknown. TCRdb re-derived calls from the PCR reads in MiXCR, one entry per CDR3 protein. The table shows 5,000 to 8,000 distinct CDR3 sequences, with 48% occurring only once. The sample comprised CD4+ T cells from blood, cultured in vitro. The origin of the receptors is a human donor in good health. CDR3s include the opening cysteine and the closing phenylalanine or tryptophan. The D gene is left open where the match is weak. A row's size may be missing; if present it is once, few, many or a size class.

CDR3,DNA,size,V,D,J
CASSQDTARGYTF,TGCGCCAGCAGCCAAGATACCGCGCGCGGCTACACCTTC,.,TRBV4-1,.,TRBJ1-2
CASSSGFGTQYF,TGTGCCAGCAGCTCGGGATTTGGTACGCAGTATTTT,.,TRBV7-9,.,TRBJ2-3
CASSLVGQINYGYTF,TGCGCCAGCAGCTTGGTTGGACAAATTAACTATGGCTACACCTTC,.,TRBV5-1,.,TRBJ1-2
CASTSRVTEAFF,TGTGCCAGTACGAGCAGGGTCACTGAAGCTTTCTTT,.,TRBV19,.,TRBJ1-1
CASSLTGPGYTF,TGTGCCAGCAGCCTTACAGGGCCTGGCTACACCTTC,.,TRBV6-1,.,TRBJ1-2
CAVVKRGYNEQFF,TGTGCCGTCGTCAAGCGGGGGTACAATGAGCAGTTCTTC,.,TRBV5-4,TRBD2,TRBJ2-1
CASSGNIDQPRHF,TGTGCCAGCAGTGGGAACATAGATCAGCCCCGGCATTTT,.,TRBV6-1,.,TRBJ1-5
CASSSPGYSNYGYTF,TGTGCCAGCAGTTCCCCGGGGTATAGTAACTATGGCTACACCTTC,.,TRBV12-3/TRBV12-4,.,TRBJ1-2
CSARENRLAGVASYEQYF,TGCAGTGCTAGAGAAAACCGACTAGCGGGAGTAGCGTCCTACGAGCAGTACTTC,.,TRBV20-1,TRBD2,TRBJ2-7
CATSREPAGTDTQYF,TGTGCCACCAGCAGAGAACCAGCGGGCACAGATACGCAGTATTTT,.,TRBV15,.,TRBJ2-3
CASSSRVDTQYF,TGTGCCAGCAGCTCCAGGGTAGATACGCAGTATTTT,.,TRBV7-2,.,TRBJ2-3
CASSTWIGGARQLTEAFF,TGTGCCAGCAGCACGTGGATTGGGGGGGCGAGGCAGTTAACTGAAGCTTTCTTT,.,TRBV12-3/TRBV12-4,.,TRBJ1-1
CAIRSGLDQPQHF,TGTGCCATCAGGTCAGGGTTAGATCAGCCCCAGCATTTT,.,TRBV10-3,.,TRBJ1-5
CASSLGLWDRDTGELFF,TGTGCCAGCAGCTTAGGGTTGTGGGACAGGGATACCGGGGAGCTGTTTTTT,.,TRBV11-2,TRBD1,TRBJ2-2
CASSYSFSGPTEAFF,TGTGCCAGCAGTTACTCGTTTTCAGGTCCCACTGAAGCTTTCTTT,.,TRBV6-5,.,TRBJ1-1
CAWSLTGEGYGYTF,TGTGCCTGGAGTCTAACAGGCGAGGGCTATGGCTACACCTTC,.,TRBV30,.,TRBJ1-2
CASNGTPNNEQFF,TGTGCCAGCAACGGGACACCTAACAATGAGCAGTTCTTC,.,TRBV28,.,TRBJ2-1
CASSTPELAREQYF,TGTGCCAGTAGTACCCCCGAGCTAGCGCGTGAGCAGTACTTC,.,TRBV19,.,TRBJ2-7
CASSYPERGHEQYF,TGTGCCAGCAGCTACCCTGAGAGGGGCCACGAGCAGTACTTC,.,TRBV7-2,.,TRBJ2-7
CASTDRNYGYTF,TGTGCCAGCACGGACAGGAACTATGGCTACACCTTC,.,TRBV19,TRBD1,TRBJ1-2
CASSLGDRVSSGANVLTF,TGTGCCAGCAGCTTAGGGGACAGGGTTTCCTCTGGGGCCAACGTCCTGACTTTC,few,TRBV11-2,TRBD1,TRBJ2-6
CASSLGVLWNTEAFF,TGTGCCAGCAGCTTAGGAGTCCTTTGGAACACTGAAGCTTTCTTT,hyperexpanded,TRBV7-2,.,TRBJ1-1
CASSLVSGNTEAFF,TGTGCCAGCAGCTTAGTTTCAGGGAACACTGAAGCTTTCTTT,.,TRBV7-8,.,TRBJ1-1
CASGWRDTGELFF,TGTGCCAGCGGTTGGCGGGACACCGGGGAGCTGTTTTTT,.,TRBV2,.,TRBJ2-2
CASSLRTGAKNIQYF,TGTGCCAGCAGCTTACGTACCGGAGCCAAAAACATTCAGTACTTC,.,TRBV7-9,.,TRBJ2-4
CASSRGTGTQYF,TGTGCCAGCAGCCGCGGGACAGGTACGCAGTATTTT,.,TRBV7-9,TRBD1,TRBJ2-3
CASSDQWGPLNNEQFF,TGTGCCAGCAGTGATCAGTGGGGGCCTTTAAACAATGAGCAGTTCTTC,few,TRBV6-4,.,TRBJ2-1
CASSYSTKRVYGYTF,TGTGCCAGCAGTTACTCAACAAAGAGGGTCTATGGCTACACCTTC,.,TRBV6-2/TRBV6-3,.,TRBJ1-2
CASSESRQGTDTQYF,TGCGCCAGCAGTGAGTCCCGACAGGGGACAGATACGCAGTATTTT,.,TRBV10-1,TRBD1,TRBJ2-3
CASSATWGRVETEAFF,TGTGCCAGCAGCGCCACGTGGGGCAGGGTGGAAACTGAAGCTTTCTTT,.,TRBV9,.,TRBJ1-1
CASSLGTGNTEAFF,TGTGCCAGCAGCCTCGGGACAGGGAACACTGAAGCTTTCTTT,.,TRBV7-8,TRBD1,TRBJ1-1
CASSPGDLTEAFF,TGTGCCAGCAGTCCGGGCGACTTGACTGAAGCTTTCTTT,few,TRBV25-1,.,TRBJ1-1
CASSLLDGFNSPLHF,TGTGCCAGCAGTCTCCTCGACGGGTTCAATTCACCCCTCCACTTT,.,TRBV6-1,.,TRBJ1-6
CASSWETGSIAFF,TGTGCCAGCAGCTGGGAGACAGGGAGCATCGCTTTCTTT,.,TRBV11-3,TRBD1,TRBJ1-1
CASRQRQGTEAFF,TGTGCCAGCAGGCAAAGACAGGGCACTGAAGCTTTCTTT,few,TRBV7-2,TRBD1,TRBJ1-1
CASSTPGSYGYTF,TGTGCCAGCAGTACGCCGGGGAGCTATGGCTACACCTTC,.,TRBV27,.,TRBJ1-2
CASSVGGFNEKLFF,TGTGCCAGCAGTGTAGGGGGCTTCAATGAAAAACTGTTTTTT,.,TRBV25-1,TRBD1,TRBJ1-4